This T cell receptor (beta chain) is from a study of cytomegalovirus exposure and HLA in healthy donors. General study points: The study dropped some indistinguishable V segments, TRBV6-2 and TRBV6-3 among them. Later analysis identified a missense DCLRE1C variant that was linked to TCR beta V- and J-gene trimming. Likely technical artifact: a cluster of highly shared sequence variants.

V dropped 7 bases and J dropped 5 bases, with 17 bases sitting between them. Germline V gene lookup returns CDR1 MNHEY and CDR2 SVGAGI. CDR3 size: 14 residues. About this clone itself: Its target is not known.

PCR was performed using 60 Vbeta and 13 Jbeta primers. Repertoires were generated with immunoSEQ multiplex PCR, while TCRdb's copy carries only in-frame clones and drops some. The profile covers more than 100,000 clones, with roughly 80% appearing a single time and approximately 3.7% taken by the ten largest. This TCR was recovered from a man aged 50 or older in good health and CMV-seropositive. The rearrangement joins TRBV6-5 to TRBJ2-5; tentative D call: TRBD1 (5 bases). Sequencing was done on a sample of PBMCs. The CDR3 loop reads CASIPFRVGETQYF. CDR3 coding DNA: TGTGCCAGCATTCCTTTCAGGGTGGGTGAGACCCAGTACTTC.